The 27 T cell receptor beta chains listed next were all sequenced from one sample in a study of OX40 agonist ivuxolimab in advanced cancers. Using immunoSEQ multiplex PCR, the repertoire was profiled, and TCRdb retains in-frame clones only, with some absent. The repertoire holds some 40,000 clones, with 70% to 90% as singletons. This specimen was CD4+ or CD8+ T cells sorted from blood, taken in a trial of the OX40 agonist ivuxolimab. The origin of the receptors is an adult with an advanced solid tumor such as melanoma, head and neck, liver or kidney cancer.

This clone was recorded only once. The chain links TRBV25-1 to TRBJ2-7; D ambiguous. The germline V gene has CDR1 MGHDK and CDR2 SYGVNS. This CDR3 is 13 amino acids long. V lost 3 bases, J lost 3 bases, and 9 bases lay in between. The CDR3 nucleotides are TGTGCCAGCAGTGATAACGGAGACTACGAGCAGTACTTC. Protein sequence: CASSDNGDYEQYF.

The chain recombines TRBV5-4 with TRBJ1-6; TRBD1 is a possible D gene (5 bases). V was shortened by 6 bases and J by 8 bases, with 18 bases between the two germline ends. CDR3 length: 15 residues. Germline lookup yields CDR1 SGHNT and CDR2 YYREEE (reference sequence). The CDR3 region has the DNA TGTGCCAGCACAATAAGGGGCGGTATTGATTCACCCCTCCACTTT. This sequence encodes CASTIRGGIDSPLHF.

The chain has TRBV27 and TRBJ2-3; 7 bases line up with TRBD1. After removal of 4 bases from V and 5 bases from J, the junction contained 3 bases not matched to a gene. In germline, CDR1 is MNHEY, CDR2 SMNVEV (reference sequence). CDR3 length: 13 residues. The CDR3 sequence: CASSSRGIDTQYF. The CDR3 DNA reads as TGTGCCAGCAGTTCCAGGGGGATAGATACGCAGTATTTT.

The chain carries TRBV7-4 and TRBJ1-1; 8 bases agree with TRBD1. V lost 6 bases and J lost 4; bases outside the gene matches: 10. Germline CDR1 SGHVT, CDR2 SQSDAQ. CDR3 length: 15 residues. The CDR3 spells CASRQPTGGGTEAFF. DNA of the CDR3: TGTGCCAGCAGGCAACCTACAGGGGGTGGCACTGAAGCTTTCTTT.

The CDR3 sequence is CASTREGVGETQYF. CDR3 in DNA: TGTGCCAGCACCCGGGAAGGGGTCGGGGAGACCCAGTACTTC. J is TRBJ2-5 and V is TRBV7-9; D is tentatively TRBD1 or TRBD2 (5 bases each). V lost 7 bases and J lost 5, with 17 bases in between. Germline V gene lookup returns CDR1 SEHNR and CDR2 FQNEAQ (reference sequence). The CDR3 extends over 14 amino acids.

The V call is TRBV27, the J call TRBJ1-6; 8 nucleotides match TRBD1. CDR1 is MNHEY and CDR2 is SMNVEV in the germline V gene (reference sequence). The CDR3 contains 16 residues. V shed 5 bases, J shed 4 bases, and the junction held 7 bases outside the gene matches. The CDR3 loop reads CASSNTGGSYNSPLHF. In DNA, the CDR3 is TGTGCCAGCAGTAACACAGGGGGTTCATATAATTCACCCCTCCACTTT.

The chain links TRBV10-3 to TRBJ1-6; D is uncertain. This CDR3 region has 13 residues. V was trimmed by 3 bases and J by 7 bases, leaving 7 bases between them. Germline CDR1 is ENHRY and CDR2 is SYGVKD. In DNA, the CDR3 is TGTGCCATCAGTGAAGGGTTAAATTCACCCCTCCACTTT. As protein: CAISEGLNSPLHF.

This sequence joins TRBV7-9 and TRBJ1-1; 8 positions agree with TRBD1. The V segment lost 5 bases and the J segment 1 base; nucleotides outside the gene matches: 12. There are 17 residues in the CDR3. Germline lookup yields CDR1 SEHNR and CDR2 FQNEAQ (reference sequence). The CDR3 loop reads CASSPSPGTGANTEAFF. CDR3 sequence (DNA): TGTGCCAGCAGCCCGAGTCCCGGGACAGGTGCGAACACTGAAGCTTTCTTT.

This clone came up once. The chain links TRBV30 to TRBJ2-5; TRBD1 agrees at 7 bases. The CDR3 has 15 residues. Germline values: CDR1 GTSNPN, CDR2 SVGIG (reference sequence). V gave up 0 bases and J gave up 5 bases; unmatched junction bases: 9. CDR3 loop: CAWSVQGDGEETQYF. The CDR3, as DNA: TGTGCCTGGAGTGTCCAGGGGGACGGTGAGGAGACCCAGTACTTC. The full variable domain, rest sourced from reference TRBV30 and TRBJ2-5, is SQTIHQWPATLVQPVGSPLSLECTVEGTSNPNLYWYRQAAGRGLQLLFYSVGIGQISSEVPQNLSASRPQDRQFILSSKKLLLSDSGFYLCAWSVQGDGEETQYFGPGTRLLVL.

The rearrangement links TRBV11-3 to TRBJ1-1; 7 bases match TRBD1. Germline V lookup: CDR1 SGHNT, CDR2 YENEEA. The CDR3 runs 14 residues. The trim removed 6 bases at V and 1 base at J, leaving 5 bases unmatched. The CDR3: CASSGGQANTEAFF. The CDR3 DNA follows: TGTGCCAGCAGTGGAGGACAGGCGAACACTGAAGCTTTCTTT.

The chain carries TRBV15 and TRBJ1-6; no clear D gene. This CDR3 has 15 amino acids. V was trimmed by 2 bases and J by 5 bases, leaving 10 bases between them. Germline values: CDR1 LNHNV, CDR2 YYDKDF (reference sequence). The CDR3, as DNA: TGTGCCACCAGCAGATCTAACGGCGATAATTCACCCCTCCACTTT. Protein: CATSRSNGDNSPLHF.

The chain links TRBV7-3 to TRBJ2-3; no firm D call. The CDR3 covers 13 residues. The V end was cut by 2 bases, the J end by 2 bases, with 5 bases between. Germline loops: CDR1 SGHTA, CDR2 FQGTGA. In DNA, the CDR3 is TGTGCCAGCAGCTTAGGCATCACAGATACGCAGTATTTT. Translating gives CASSLGITDTQYF.

V is TRBV6-6 and J is TRBJ2-3; 7 positions match TRBD1. This CDR3 is 16 amino acids long. Germline V gene sequence: CDR1 MNHNY, CDR2 SVGAGI (reference sequence). V trimming: 9 bases; J trimming: 1 base; junction bases outside the gene matches: 13. The CDR3: CASKTGWGLGTDTQYF. Here the CDR3 DNA reads TGTGCCAGTAAGACAGGGTGGGGTCTTGGCACAGATACGCAGTATTTT.

This clone was detected once. This sequence joins TRBV28 and TRBJ1-2; 7 bases are a match to TRBD1. J lost 4 bases, V lost 4 bases, and 12 bases had no gene match. Per the germline V gene, CDR1 is MDHEN and CDR2 is SYDVKM. The CDR3 length is 16 residues. The CDR3 nucleotides are TGTGCCAGCAGTTCGATGTGGACAGGCTTCTCCTATGGCTACACCTTC. Translated: CASSSMWTGFSYGYTF.

The chain joins TRBV7-9 to TRBJ1-2, with unresolved D. CDR3 size: 15 residues. Germline lookup yields CDR1 SEHNR and CDR2 FQNEAQ (reference sequence). The V gene lost 0 bases and the J gene lost 4 bases, with 12 bases spanning the gap. The CDR3 region is CASSLAGSHSYGYTF. DNA of the CDR3: TGTGCCAGCAGCTTAGCAGGCAGTCATAGCTATGGCTACACCTTC.

The CDR3 loop reads CASSVEQRGGQDTQYF. Here the CDR3 DNA reads TGTGCCAGCAGCGTAGAACAGCGGGGGGGCCAAGATACGCAGTATTTT. The rearrangement links TRBV9 to TRBJ2-3, with 10 bases matching TRBD2. After removal of 0 bases from V and 5 bases from J, the junction contained 6 bases not matched to a gene. Germline CDR1 SGDLS, CDR2 YYNGEE. The CDR3 has 16 amino acids. The full variable domain, its missing parts supplied by reference TRBV9 and TRBJ2-3, is DSGVTQTPKHLITATGQRVTLRCSPRSGDLSVYWYQQSLDQGLQFLIQYYNGEERAKGNILERFSAQQFPDLHSELNLSSLELGDSALYFCASSVEQRGGQDTQYFGPGTRLTVL.

With respect to this clone: This sample also contains other DNA sequences that code for the same CDR3. V and J are TRBV6-5 and TRBJ2-5, with TRBD1 matching over 10 bases. The CDR3 consists of 14 residues. Germline CDR1 MNHEY, CDR2 SVGAGI. The V segment lost 5 bases and the J segment 7 bases; nucleotides outside the gene matches: 7. The CDR3 loop is CASSDGQGVLTQYF. CDR3 sequence (DNA): TGTGCCAGCAGTGACGGACAGGGGGTTCTGACCCAGTACTTC.

This chain uses TRBV9 with TRBJ2-5; no reliable D call. Germline loops: CDR1 SGDLS, CDR2 YYNGEE. The V end was cut by 0 bases, the J end by 5 bases, with 14 bases between. The CDR3 sequence is 15 residues long. As DNA, the CDR3 is TGTGCCAGCAGCGTAGAACCGATCCCACGGGAGACCCAGTACTTC. It translates to CASSVEPIPRETQYF.

The CDR3 coding sequence is TGCGCCAGCAACCTACAGGGATCCACTAACACTGAAGCTTTCTTT. This codes for CASNLQGSTNTEAFF. V gene TRBV5-1 combines with J gene TRBJ1-1; TRBD1 might be the D (6 bases). The CDR3 consists of 15 residues. Per the germline V gene, CDR1 is SGHRS and CDR2 is YFSETQ. Trimming stripped 6 bases from V and 2 bases from J, with 17 bases between.

The chain carries TRBV5-6 and TRBJ2-7; perhaps TRBD1 as D (6 bases). The CDR3 loop spans 13 amino acids. V was clipped by 4 bases and J by 3 bases, with 11 bases between them. Germline V gene data show CDR1 as SGHDT and CDR2 as YYEEEE. The CDR3 DNA follows: TGTGCCAGCAGCCCTCGACAGGACTACGAGCAGTACTTC. It specifies CASSPRQDYEQYF. The whole variable domain, filled in from reference TRBV5-6 and TRBJ2-7, reads DAGVTQSPTHLIKTRGQQVTLRCSPKSGHDTVSWYQQALGQGPQFIFQYYEEEERQRGNFPDRFSGHQFPNYSSELNVNALLLGDSALYLCASSPRQDYEQYFGPGTRLTVT.

The chain links TRBV30 to TRBJ2-7; 10 nucleotides align to TRBD2. Trimming removed 0 bases from V and 6 bases from J; junction bases left unmatched: 8. This CDR3 is built from 15 residues. The germline V gene encodes CDR1 GTSNPN and CDR2 SVGIG (reference sequence). Here the CDR3 DNA reads TGTGCCTGGAGTGTACACCGGAGCGGGGGGGCCGAGCAGTACTTC. This gives the protein CAWSVHRSGGAEQYF.

The V and J genes are TRBV4-1 and TRBJ2-1; a weak D match, TRBD1 (5 bases). The germline gives CDR1 MGHRA, CDR2 YSYEKL. The CDR3 spans 15 residues. The germline V and J ends were trimmed by 0 bases and 7 bases, with 13 bases remaining between them. CDR3 in DNA: TGCGCCAGCAGCCAAGATCGTAACCCAGGGAATGAGCAGTTCTTC. Translating gives CASSQDRNPGNEQFF.

V and J are TRBV4-3 and TRBJ2-1; D possibly corresponds to TRBD2 (5 bases). Germline CDR1 and CDR2: LGHNA and YSLEER. V was shortened by 3 bases and J by 5 bases, with 17 bases between the two germline ends. The CDR3 is 16 residues long. The CDR3 DNA reads as TGCGCCAGCAGCCAGGACCTAAACGGGGTCCACAATGAGCAGTTCTTC. The encoded protein is CASSQDLNGVHNEQFF.

This rearrangement joins TRBV29-1 to TRBJ1-2, with 10 bases that match TRBD1. The germline CDR1 and CDR2 sequences are SQVTM and ANQGSEA. This CDR3 region has 14 residues. Losses at the gene ends were 4 bases for V and 6 bases for J; bases not matched to a gene: 8. The CDR3 nucleotides are TGCAGCGTTGCTCCGGGACAGGGGAGGGATGGCTACACCTTC. Its protein product is CSVAPGQGRDGYTF.

With regard to this clone: Its ends do not fully match the called genes, so a read error is possible. The V and J genes are TRBV23-1 and TRBJ2-1; 8 nucleotides agree with TRBD2. TRBV23-1 is classed as an ORF, of uncertain function. The CDR3 spans 18 residues. The CDR3 is CASSQILKAGASYNEQFF. The DNA for the CDR3 is TGCGCCAGCAGTCAGATCCTCAAAGCGGGGGCAAGCTACAATGAACAGTTCTTC.

This chain joins TRBV7-9 and TRBJ2-5; the D gene is possibly TRBD2 (6 bases). This CDR3 region has 15 residues. V lost 0 bases, J lost 2 bases, and 10 bases lay in between. Germline CDR1 is SEHNR and CDR2 is FQNEAQ (reference sequence). The DNA of the CDR3 is TGTGCCAGCAGCTTAGCGGGGGGAAATCAAGAGACCCAGTACTTC. Its translation is CASSLAGGNQETQYF.

The chain joins TRBV30 to TRBJ2-7, with D unclear. V was trimmed by 4 bases and J by 3 bases, leaving 10 bases between them. This CDR3 has 12 amino acids. Germline CDR1 and CDR2: GTSNPN and SVGIG (reference sequence). The DNA for the CDR3 is TGTGCCTGGAAAACCGGTGTCTACGAGCAGTACTTC. This gives the protein CAWKTGVYEQYF.